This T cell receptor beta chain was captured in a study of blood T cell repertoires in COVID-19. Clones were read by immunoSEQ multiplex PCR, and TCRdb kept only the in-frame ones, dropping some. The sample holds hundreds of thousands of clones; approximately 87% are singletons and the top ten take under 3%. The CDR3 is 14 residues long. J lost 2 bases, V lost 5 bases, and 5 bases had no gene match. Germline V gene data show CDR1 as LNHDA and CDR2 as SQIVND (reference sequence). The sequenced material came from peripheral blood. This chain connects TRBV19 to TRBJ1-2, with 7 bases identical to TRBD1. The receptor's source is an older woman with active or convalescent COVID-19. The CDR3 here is CASSQKTGNYGYTF. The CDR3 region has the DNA TGTGCCAGTAGTCAAAAGACAGGGAACTATGGCTACACCTTC.